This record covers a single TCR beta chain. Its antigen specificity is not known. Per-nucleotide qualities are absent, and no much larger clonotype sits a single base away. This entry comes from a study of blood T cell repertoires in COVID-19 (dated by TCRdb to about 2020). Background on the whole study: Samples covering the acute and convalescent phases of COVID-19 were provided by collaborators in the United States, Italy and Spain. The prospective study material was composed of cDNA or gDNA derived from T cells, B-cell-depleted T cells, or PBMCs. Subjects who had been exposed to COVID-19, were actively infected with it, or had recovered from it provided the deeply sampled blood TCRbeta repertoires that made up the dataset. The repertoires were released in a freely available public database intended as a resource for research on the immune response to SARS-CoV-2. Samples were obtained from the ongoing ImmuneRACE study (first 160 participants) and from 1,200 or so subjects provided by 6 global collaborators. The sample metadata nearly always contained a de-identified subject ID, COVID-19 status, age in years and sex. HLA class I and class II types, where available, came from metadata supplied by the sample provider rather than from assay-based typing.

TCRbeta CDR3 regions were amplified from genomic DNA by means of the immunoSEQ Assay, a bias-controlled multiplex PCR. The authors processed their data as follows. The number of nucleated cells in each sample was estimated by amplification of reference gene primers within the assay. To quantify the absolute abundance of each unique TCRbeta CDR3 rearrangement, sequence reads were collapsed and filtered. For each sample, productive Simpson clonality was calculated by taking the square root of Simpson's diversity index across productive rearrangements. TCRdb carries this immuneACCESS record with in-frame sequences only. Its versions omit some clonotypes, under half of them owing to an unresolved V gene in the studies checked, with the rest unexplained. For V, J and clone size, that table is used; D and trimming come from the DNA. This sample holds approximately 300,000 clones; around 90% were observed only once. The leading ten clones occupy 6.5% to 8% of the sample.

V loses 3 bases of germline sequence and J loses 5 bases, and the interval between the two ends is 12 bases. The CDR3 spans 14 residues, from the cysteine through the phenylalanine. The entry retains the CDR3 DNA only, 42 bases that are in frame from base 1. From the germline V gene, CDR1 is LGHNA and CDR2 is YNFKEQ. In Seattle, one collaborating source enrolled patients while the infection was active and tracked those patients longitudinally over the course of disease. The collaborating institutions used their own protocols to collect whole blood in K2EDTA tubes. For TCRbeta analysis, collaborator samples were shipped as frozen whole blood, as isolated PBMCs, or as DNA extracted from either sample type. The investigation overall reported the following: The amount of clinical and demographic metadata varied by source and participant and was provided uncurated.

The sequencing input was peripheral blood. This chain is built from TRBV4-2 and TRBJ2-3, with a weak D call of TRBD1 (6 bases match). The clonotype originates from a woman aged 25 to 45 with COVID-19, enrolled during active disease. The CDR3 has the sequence CASSQTGLGDTQYF. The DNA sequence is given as TGTGCCAGCAGCCAGACAGGCCTTGGAGATACGCAGTATTTT.